Shown below are 21 T cell receptor beta chains from a single sample sequenced in a study of blood T cell repertoires in COVID-19. Assay: immunoSEQ multiplex PCR; the TCRdb copy retains only in-frame clones and omits some. The sample comprises a few hundred thousand clones, over 75% of which are singletons, and about 9.5% rests with the top ten. Specimen: PBMCs or T cells enriched from blood (not recorded which). Receptors were obtained from a woman between 35 and 50 years old who had recovered from COVID-19.

The chain has TRBV7-2 and TRBJ2-7; tentative D call: TRBD1 (6 bases). Trimming cost V 2 bases and J 8 bases, with 13 bases left between them. Germline CDR1 reads SGHTA; CDR2 reads FQGNSA. The CDR3 spans 13 residues. CDR3 residues: CASSLTGLPKQYF. In DNA form, the CDR3 reads TGTGCCAGCAGCTTAACAGGGTTGCCTAAGCAGTACTTC.

The chain has TRBV28 and TRBJ2-2; 8 bases line up with TRBD2. The junction had 6 bases not matched to a gene; V was cut back by 8 bases and J by 1 base. Looked up from germline, CDR1 is MDHEN and CDR2 is SYDVKM. The CDR3 is 15 residues long. For the CDR3, the DNA is TGTGCCAGCGAAACCAGCGGGGGGAACACCGGGGAGCTGTTTTTT. Translating it yields CASETSGGNTGELFF.

In this sample, this clone turned up once. The V and J genes are TRBV3-1 (or the pseudogene TRBV3-2) and TRBJ2-2; 10 nucleotides agree with TRBD2. The ends lost 1 base at V and 7 bases at J; junction bases unmatched: 9. Germline-derived CDR1 and CDR2 are LGHDT and YNNKEL (reference sequence). CDR3 length equals 17 residues. CDR3 coding DNA: TGTGCCAGCAGCCAAGCCCTGGGGACTAGCGATGGCGGGGAGCTGTTTTTT. Translation: CASSQALGTSDGGELFF.

Concerning this clone itself: Distinct nucleotide sequences in the sample also encode this CDR3. V usage is TRBV5-1 and J usage is TRBJ2-5, with 9 bases identical to TRBD2. The germline V gene encodes CDR1 SGHRS and CDR2 YFSETQ. With 0 bases clipped from V and 4 bases from J, the junction kept 4 bases outside the gene matches. The CDR3 runs to 15 residues. Here the CDR3 DNA reads TGCGCCAGCAGCTTGGTTCTAGCGGGGAGAGAGACCCAGTACTTC. Protein: CASSLVLAGRETQYF.

The chain employs TRBV6-2 or TRBV6-3 and TRBJ1-4; D is possibly TRBD1 (6 bases). V was pared by 2 bases and J by 6 bases, with 16 bases between. This CDR3 is built from 16 residues. CDR1 and CDR2 from the germline V gene are MNHEY and SVGEGT. CDR3 loop: CASSYALRDTDEKLFF. CDR3 in DNA: TGTGCCAGCAGTTACGCCCTCCGGGACACCGATGAAAAACTGTTTTTT.

This clone was observed a single time. The V call is TRBV3-1 (or the pseudogene TRBV3-2), the J call TRBJ2-7, with 7 nucleotides matching TRBD1. Germline assignment: CDR1 LGHDT and CDR2 YNNKEL (reference sequence). V shed 5 bases and J 0 bases; nucleotides not matched to a gene: 4. This CDR3 has 14 residues. CDR3 amino acids: CASSSRDSSYEQYF. The CDR3 nucleotides read TGTGCCAGCAGCTCCCGGGACAGCTCCTACGAGCAGTACTTC.

This chain links TRBV11-2 with TRBJ2-3; D not resolved. V lost 1 base and J lost 1, with 9 bases in between. This CDR3 is built from 15 residues. Germline V CDR1 and CDR2: SGHAT, FQNNGV. In DNA form, the CDR3 reads TGTGCCAGCAGCTTAGTTGGGCAGGGCACAGATACGCAGTATTTT. Translated, it gives CASSLVGQGTDTQYF.

The rearrangement links TRBV18 to TRBJ1-1; no firm D call. This CDR3 has 14 residues. The V end lost 2 bases, the J end lost 3 bases, and 10 bases lay between the germline ends. CDR1 is KGHSH and CDR2 is LQKENI in the germline V gene. CDR3: CASSPRTLDTEAFF. The CDR3 nucleotides are TGTGCCAGCTCACCAAGAACTTTGGACACTGAAGCTTTCTTT.

The genes are TRBV2 and TRBJ1-2, with D unresolved. V lost 4 bases to trimming and J lost 7 bases, with 7 bases between them. Per germline, CDR1 SNHLY and CDR2 FYNNEI. There are 11 residues in the CDR3. The CDR3 protein is CASSGVSGYTF. Written as DNA, the CDR3 is TGTGCCAGCAGTGGCGTAAGTGGCTACACCTTC.

This chain uses TRBV5-1 with TRBJ2-7, with TRBD1 matching 11 bases. V shed 5 bases, J shed 3 bases, and the junction held 7 bases outside the gene matches. The CDR3 totals 15 residues. CDR1 and CDR2 (germline): SGHRS, YFSETQ. The CDR3, as DNA: TGCGCCAGCAGTTATGACGGGACAGGGGGCTACGAGCAGTACTTC. Translated: CASSYDGTGGYEQYF.

The CDR3 DNA reads as TGTGCCAGCAGTCTGACAGAACCGCACGAGCAGTACTTC. Protein product: CASSLTEPHEQYF. The chain has TRBV27 and TRBJ2-7; tentatively, D is TRBD1 (5 bases). CDR1 and CDR2 from the germline V gene are MNHEY and SMNVEV (reference sequence). The CDR3 spans 13 residues. V was shortened by 5 bases and J by 5 bases, with 13 bases between the two germline ends.

This chain joins TRBV25-1 and TRBJ1-3, with 7 bases fitting TRBD1. The germline gives CDR1 MGHDK, CDR2 SYGVNS. V gave up 8 bases and J gave up 6 bases; unmatched junction bases: 7. The CDR3 has 13 residues. This CDR3 is CASLGQPVNTIYF. The CDR3 coding sequence is TGTGCCAGCCTGGGACAGCCAGTAAACACCATATATTTT.

This chain links TRBV11-3 with TRBJ2-1; D is perhaps TRBD1 (6 bases). Trimming took 8 bases from V and 0 from J, leaving 11 bases between them. From germline, CDR1 is SGHNT and CDR2 YENEEA. This CDR3 is 14 amino acids long. This CDR3 reads CASQADSSYNEQFF. In DNA form, the CDR3 reads TGTGCCAGCCAAGCGGACAGCTCCTACAATGAGCAGTTCTTC. Full variable domain (outside the CDR3, taken from reference TRBV11-3 and TRBJ2-1): EAGVVQSPRYKIIEKKQPVAFWCNPISGHNTLYWYLQNLGQGPELLIRYENEEAVDDSQLPKDRFSAERLKGVDSTLKIQPAELGDSAVYLCASQADSSYNEQFFGPGTRLTVL.

This clone came up once. The chain has TRBV2 and TRBJ1-2; 7 bases match TRBD1. V shed 6 bases, J shed 8 bases, and the junction held 9 bases outside the gene matches. The germline gives CDR1 SNHLY, CDR2 FYNNEI. This CDR3 has 13 residues. CDR3 sequence reads: CASRGTDMPGYTF. For the CDR3, the DNA is TGTGCCAGCAGGGGGACAGACATGCCGGGCTACACCTTC.

V usage is TRBV12-5 and J usage is TRBJ1-4; 11 bases align to TRBD1. CDR1 and CDR2 (germline): LGHNT, FRNRAP. This CDR3 region has 16 residues. V shed 11 bases, J shed 2 bases, and the junction held 10 bases outside the gene matches. The CDR3 DNA reads TGTGCTTCAACCCGGGACAGGGGGAGCACTAATGAAAAACTGTTTTTT. Its translation: CASTRDRGSTNEKLFF. The full variable domain, in which reference TRBV12-5 and TRBJ1-4 provide the parts outside the CDR3, is DARVTQTPRHKVTEMGQEVTMRCQPILGHNTVFWYRQTMMQGLELLAYFRNRAPLDDSGMPKDRFSAEMPDATLATLKIQPSEPRDSAVYFCASTRDRGSTNEKLFFGSGTQLSVL.

This chain links TRBV7-2 with TRBJ2-3, with D perhaps TRBD1 (7 bases). CDR1 SGHTA and CDR2 FQGNSA come from the germline V gene. V was pared by 5 bases and J by 3 bases, with 18 bases between. The CDR3 has 16 amino acids. CDR3 amino acids: CASSPGVGQVTDTQYF. Written as DNA, the CDR3 is TGTGCCAGCAGCCCGGGAGTCGGACAGGTTACAGATACGCAGTATTTT.

The V and J genes are TRBV6-2 or TRBV6-3 and TRBJ2-7, with D maybe TRBD1 (5 bases). Trimming cost V 6 bases and J 0 bases, with 9 bases left between them. Germline CDR1 MNHEY, CDR2 SVGEGT. CDR3 size: 13 residues. For the CDR3, the DNA is TGTGCCAGCAGCCCGACAGACTCCTACGAGCAGTACTTC. Translation gives CASSPTDSYEQYF.

This rearrangement joins TRBV2 to TRBJ2-4; a possible D gene is TRBD1 (6 bases). Looked up from germline, CDR1 is SNHLY and CDR2 is FYNNEI. The CDR3 sequence is 15 residues long. The germline V and J ends were trimmed by 7 bases and 3 bases, with 16 bases remaining between them. The CDR3 DNA reads TGTGCCAGCACCGAAGGGGGAGCCCTCAAAAACATTCAGTACTTC. Protein: CASTEGGALKNIQYF.

V usage is TRBV3-1 (or the pseudogene TRBV3-2) and J usage is TRBJ2-1; TRBD2 matches 7 bases. CDR3 size: 17 residues. Per the germline V gene, CDR1 is LGHDT and CDR2 is YNNKEL (reference sequence). With 2 bases clipped from V and 8 bases from J, the junction kept 15 bases outside the gene matches. CDR3: CASSQNNRGGGRDEQFF. DNA of the CDR3: TGTGCCAGCAGCCAAAATAATAGAGGCGGGGGTAGGGATGAGCAGTTCTTC.

A word on this clone: A junction boundary mismatches the germline segment, possibly from a read error. The genes are TRBV3-1 (or the pseudogene TRBV3-2) and TRBJ1-2, with D possibly TRBD1 on 5 matching bases. The CDR3 covers 11 residues. Looked up from germline, CDR1 is LGHDT and CDR2 is YNNKEL (reference sequence). CDR3 nucleotides: TGTGCCAGCAGCCAAGAGCTGACACAGGACTTC. Protein sequence: CASSQELTQDF.

The rearrangement joins TRBV7-8 to TRBJ2-3; D unclear. CDR1 is SGHVS, CDR2 FQNEAQ, per germline. The CDR3 length is 14 residues. The V and J ends lost 5 bases and 1 base respectively, with 10 bases between them. The CDR3 spells CASSGLVGTDTQYF. As DNA, the CDR3 is TGTGCCAGCAGCGGCTTGGTTGGCACAGATACGCAGTATTTT.